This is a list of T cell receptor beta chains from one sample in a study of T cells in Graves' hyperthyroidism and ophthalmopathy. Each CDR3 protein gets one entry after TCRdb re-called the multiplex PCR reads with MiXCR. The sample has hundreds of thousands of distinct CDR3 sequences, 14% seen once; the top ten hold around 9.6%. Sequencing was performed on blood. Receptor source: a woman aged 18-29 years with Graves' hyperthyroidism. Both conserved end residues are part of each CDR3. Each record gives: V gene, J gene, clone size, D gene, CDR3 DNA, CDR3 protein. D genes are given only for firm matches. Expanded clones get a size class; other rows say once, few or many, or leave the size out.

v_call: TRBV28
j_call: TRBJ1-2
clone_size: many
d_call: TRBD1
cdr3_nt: TGTGCCAGCAGCCTGCAGGGGGCGCGGACTAACTATGGCTACACCTTC
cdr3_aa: CASSLQGARTNYGYTF

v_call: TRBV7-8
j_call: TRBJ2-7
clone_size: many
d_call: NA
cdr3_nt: TGTGCCAGCAGCCTCCATACGGGGTTTGGGAAAGGCGAGCAGTACTTC
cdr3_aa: CASSLHTGFGKGEQYF

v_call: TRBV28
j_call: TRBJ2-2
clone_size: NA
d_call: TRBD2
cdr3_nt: TGTGCCAGCAGAGCGGGAGGGCCTCGCGGGGAGCTGTTTTTT
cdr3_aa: CASRAGGPRGELFF

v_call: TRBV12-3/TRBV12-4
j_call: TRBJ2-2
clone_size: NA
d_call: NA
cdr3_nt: TGTGCCAGCAGTTTGAGGGCCTATAACACCGGGGAGTTGTTTTTT
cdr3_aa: CASSLRAYNTGELFF

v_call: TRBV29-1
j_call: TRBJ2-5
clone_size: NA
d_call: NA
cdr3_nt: TGCAGCGTTGAATGGGGTCTAGGGGCCCAGTACTTC
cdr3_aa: CSVEWGLGAQYF

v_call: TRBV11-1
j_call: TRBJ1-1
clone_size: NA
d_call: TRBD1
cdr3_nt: TGTGCCAGCAGCCCGGGGACAGATCGGAACACTGAAGCTTTCTTT
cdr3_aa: CASSPGTDRNTEAFF

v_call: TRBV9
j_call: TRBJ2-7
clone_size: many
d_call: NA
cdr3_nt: TGTGCCAGCAGCGTAACTCCAGCGGCCTACGAGCAGTACTTC
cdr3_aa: CASSVTPAAYEQYF

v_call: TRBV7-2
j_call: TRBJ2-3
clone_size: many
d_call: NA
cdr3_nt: TGTGCCAGCAGCTTGGACTTCACAGATACGCAGTATTTT
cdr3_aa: CASSLDFTDTQYF

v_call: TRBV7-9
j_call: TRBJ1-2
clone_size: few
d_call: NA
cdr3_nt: TGTGCCAGCAGCTTAGAGTGGGAAGGCTACACCTTC
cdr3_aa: CASSLEWEGYTF

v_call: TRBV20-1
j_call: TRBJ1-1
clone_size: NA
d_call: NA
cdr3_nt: TGCAGTGCGGTCTCGGGCGGAAACATGAACACTGAAGCTTTCTTT
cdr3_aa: CSAVSGGNMNTEAFF

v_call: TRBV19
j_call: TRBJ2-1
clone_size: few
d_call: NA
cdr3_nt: TGTGCCAGTAGGTCAGGGGGCTGGGCGGGAGGCCGCAATGAGCAGTTCTTC
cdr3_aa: CASRSGGWAGGRNEQFF

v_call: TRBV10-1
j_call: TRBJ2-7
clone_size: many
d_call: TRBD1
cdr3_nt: TGCGCCAGCAGTGAAACGAGGGGGACAGGGGTCCCCGGGGAGCAGTACTTC
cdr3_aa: CASSETRGTGVPGEQYF

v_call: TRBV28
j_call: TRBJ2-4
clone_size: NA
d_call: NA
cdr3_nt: TGTGCCAGCAGCCGGCCTCCCCGTCAGTACTTC
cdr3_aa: CASSRPPRQYF

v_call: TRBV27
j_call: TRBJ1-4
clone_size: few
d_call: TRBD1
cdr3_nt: TGTGCCAGCAGTTCTCTACAGGGGGCCATTAATGAAAAACTGTTTTTT
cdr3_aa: CASSSLQGAINEKLFF

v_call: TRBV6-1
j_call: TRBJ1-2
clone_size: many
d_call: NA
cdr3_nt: TGTGCCAGCAGCCAATCGGACACCTATGGCTACACCTTC
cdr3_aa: CASSQSDTYGYTF

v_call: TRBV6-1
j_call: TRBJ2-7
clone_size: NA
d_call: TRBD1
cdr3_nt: TGTGCCAGCAGTGGTCCGGGACAGGCTCCCGAGCAGTACTTC
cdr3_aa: CASSGPGQAPEQYF

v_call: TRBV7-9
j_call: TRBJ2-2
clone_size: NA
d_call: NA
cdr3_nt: TGTGCCAGCAGCACCTCACTAGCACGGTCGGCTCCGAACACCGGGGAGCTGTTTTTT
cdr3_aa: CASSTSLARSAPNTGELFF

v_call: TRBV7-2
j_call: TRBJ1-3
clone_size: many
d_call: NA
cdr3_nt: TGTGCCAGCAGCTTAGGGCCCTCTTCGGGCACCATATATTTT
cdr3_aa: CASSLGPSSGTIYF

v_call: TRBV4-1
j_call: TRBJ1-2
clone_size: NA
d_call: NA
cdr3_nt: TGCGCCAGCAGCCCGCCCGGTGGAGGGGAAGGATCTCCTAACTATGGCTACACCTTC
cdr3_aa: CASSPPGGGEGSPNYGYTF

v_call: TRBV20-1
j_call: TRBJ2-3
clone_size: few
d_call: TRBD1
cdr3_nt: TGCAGTGCTTCTACATCCGGGACAGGGGGCATGATTGGGCAGTATTTT
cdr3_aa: CSASTSGTGGMIGQYF

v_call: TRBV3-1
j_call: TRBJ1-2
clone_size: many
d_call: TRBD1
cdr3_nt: TGTGCCAGCAGCCAATGGGACAGGGAGGACTATGGCTACACCTTC
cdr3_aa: CASSQWDREDYGYTF

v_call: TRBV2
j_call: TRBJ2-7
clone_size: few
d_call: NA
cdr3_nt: TGTGCCAGCACTAAGGGACGGACAGACTACGAGCAGTACTTC
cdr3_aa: CASTKGRTDYEQYF

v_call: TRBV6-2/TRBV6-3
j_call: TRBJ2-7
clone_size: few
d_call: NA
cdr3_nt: TGTGCCAGCAGTTACGTTATAGGCTACGAGCAGTACTTC
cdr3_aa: CASSYVIGYEQYF

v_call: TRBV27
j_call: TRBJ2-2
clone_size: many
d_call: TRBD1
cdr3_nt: TGTGCCAGCAGTTACCTTCGGACAGGGATTTACACCGGGGAGCTGTTTTTT
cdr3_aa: CASSYLRTGIYTGELFF

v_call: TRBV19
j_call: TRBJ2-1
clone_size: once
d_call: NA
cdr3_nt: TGTGCCAGTAGTGCCTCCGGGGGCCCTAATGAGCAGTTCTTC
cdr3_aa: CASSASGGPNEQFF

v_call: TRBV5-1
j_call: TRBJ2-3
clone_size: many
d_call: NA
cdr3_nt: TGCGCCAGCAGTTGGGACAGCACAGATACGCAGTATTTT
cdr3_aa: CASSWDSTDTQYF